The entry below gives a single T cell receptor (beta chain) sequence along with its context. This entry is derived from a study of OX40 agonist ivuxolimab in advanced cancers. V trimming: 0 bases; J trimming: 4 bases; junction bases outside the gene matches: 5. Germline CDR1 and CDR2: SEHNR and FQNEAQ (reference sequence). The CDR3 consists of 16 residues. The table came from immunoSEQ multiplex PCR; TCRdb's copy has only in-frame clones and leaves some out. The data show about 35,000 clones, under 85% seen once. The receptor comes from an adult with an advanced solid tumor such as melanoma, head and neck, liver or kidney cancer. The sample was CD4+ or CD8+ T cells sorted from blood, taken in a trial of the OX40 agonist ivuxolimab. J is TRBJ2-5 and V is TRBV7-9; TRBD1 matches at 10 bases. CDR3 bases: TGTGCCAGCAGCTTAGCGCCGACAGGGGGCCGAGAGACCCAGTACTTC. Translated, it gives CASSLAPTGGRETQYF. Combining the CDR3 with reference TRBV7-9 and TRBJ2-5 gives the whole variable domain DTGVSQNPRHKITKRGQNVTFRCDPISEHNRLYWYRQTLGQGPEFLTYFQNEAQLEKSRLLSDRFSAERPKGSFSTLEIQRTEQGDSAMYLCASSLAPTGGRETQYFGPGTRLLVL.